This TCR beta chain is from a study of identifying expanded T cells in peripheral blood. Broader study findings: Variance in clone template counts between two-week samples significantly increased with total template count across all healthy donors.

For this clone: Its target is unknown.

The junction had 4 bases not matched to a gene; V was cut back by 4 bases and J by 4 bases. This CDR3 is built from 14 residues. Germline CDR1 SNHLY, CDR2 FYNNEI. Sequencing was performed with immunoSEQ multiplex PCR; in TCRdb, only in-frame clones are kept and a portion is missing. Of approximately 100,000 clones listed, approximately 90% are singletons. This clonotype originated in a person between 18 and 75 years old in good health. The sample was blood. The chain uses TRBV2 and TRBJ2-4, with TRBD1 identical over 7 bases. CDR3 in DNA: TGTGCCAGCAGTGGACAGGGTAGAAAAAACATTCAGTACTTC. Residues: CASSGQGRKNIQYF. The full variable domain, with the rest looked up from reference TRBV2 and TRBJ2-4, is EPEVTQTPSHQVTQMGQEVILRCVPISNHLYFYWYRQILGQKVEFLVSFYNNEISEKSEIFDDQFSVERPDGSNFTLKIRSTKLEDSAMYFCASSGQGRKNIQYFGAGTRLSVL.